These 8 T cell receptor beta chains originate from one sample sequenced in a study of blood T cell repertoires in COVID-19. Assay: immunoSEQ multiplex PCR; the TCRdb copy retains only in-frame clones and omits some. The sample contains 140,000 or so clones, 70% to 90% of which appear only once. The sample comprised PBMCs or T cells enriched from blood (not recorded which). These TCRs come from a woman aged 40-49 years who had recovered from COVID-19.

This clone has only a few counts. The chain carries TRBV7-9 and TRBJ2-1; D unclear. V shed 6 bases and J shed 7 bases, with 19 bases lying between them. The CDR3 covers 15 residues. From germline, CDR1 is SEHNR and CDR2 FQNEAQ (reference sequence). The CDR3 DNA follows: TGTGCCAGCAGTTTGGGTCGGGTGAGAGGAAATGAGCAGTTCTTC. Protein product: CASSLGRVRGNEQFF.

This chain connects TRBV28 to TRBJ1-2; TRBD1 agrees at 7 bases. The CDR3 totals 14 residues. From germline, CDR1 is MDHEN and CDR2 SYDVKM. The junction had 7 bases not matched to a gene; V was cut back by 6 bases and J by 3 bases. CDR3: CASRRTGVYYGYTF. CDR3 DNA: TGTGCCAGCAGACGAACAGGGGTCTACTATGGCTACACCTTC.

This CDR3 is CASSLGSAVHEQYF. CDR3 nucleotide sequence: TGTGCCAGCAGCTTAGGGTCCGCGGTACACGAGCAGTACTTC. The rearrangement links TRBV7-9 to TRBJ2-7; D remains unclear. Per the germline V gene, CDR1 is SEHNR and CDR2 is FQNEAQ (reference sequence). The V gene lost 1 base and the J gene lost 5 bases, with 12 bases spanning the gap. The CDR3 length is 14 residues.

The chain links TRBV20-1 to TRBJ2-7, with TRBD2 identical over 9 bases. Germline CDR1 reads DFQATT; CDR2 reads SNEGSKA (reference sequence). V lost 3 bases, J lost 4 bases, and 19 bases stayed unmatched. The CDR3 runs to 18 residues. The CDR3 region is CSASRMRLAGISGYEQYF. CDR3 nucleotide sequence: TGCAGTGCTAGTAGGATGCGGCTAGCGGGAATCTCCGGATACGAGCAGTACTTC.

This chain connects TRBV18 to TRBJ2-2; 9 nucleotides align to TRBD2. This CDR3 has 19 amino acids. Germline V gives CDR1 KGHSH, CDR2 LQKENI. The V and J ends lost 4 bases and 0 bases, in that order; junction bases with no gene match: 12. The CDR3: CASSRVLAGDPANTGELFF. The CDR3 DNA reads TGTGCCAGCTCACGGGTATTAGCGGGAGATCCCGCGAACACCGGGGAGCTGTTTTTT.

V is TRBV3-1 (or the pseudogene TRBV3-2) and J is TRBJ1-6, with no clear D. V lost 3 bases and J 6 bases, leaving 9 bases between the germline ends. Germline lookup yields CDR1 LGHDT and CDR2 YNNKEL (reference sequence). The CDR3 consists of 14 residues. CDR3 DNA: TGTGCCAGCAGCCACCCCAACAGTAATTCACCCCTCCACTTT. Amino acids: CASSHPNSNSPLHF.

This chain connects TRBV29-1 to TRBJ2-5; TRBD1 aligns across 12 bases. Trimming at V came to 0 bases and at J to 2 bases, leaving 4 bases not matched to a gene. This CDR3 comprises 16 residues. Germline CDR1 SQVTM, CDR2 ANQGSEA. CDR3 nucleotides: TGCAGCGTTGAAGATTGGGACAGGGGGCCTCAAGAGACCCAGTACTTC. Translated, it gives CSVEDWDRGPQETQYF.

The rearrangement uses TRBV7-8 and TRBJ2-2; D possibly corresponds to TRBD2 (6 bases). V lost 4 bases to trimming and J lost 7 bases, with 13 bases between them. CDR1 is SGHVS and CDR2 is FQNEAQ in the germline V gene. The CDR3 spans 14 residues. The CDR3 is CASSSVEGHGELFF. Written as DNA, the CDR3 is TGTGCCAGCAGCTCCGTGGAGGGGCACGGGGAGCTGTTTTTT.